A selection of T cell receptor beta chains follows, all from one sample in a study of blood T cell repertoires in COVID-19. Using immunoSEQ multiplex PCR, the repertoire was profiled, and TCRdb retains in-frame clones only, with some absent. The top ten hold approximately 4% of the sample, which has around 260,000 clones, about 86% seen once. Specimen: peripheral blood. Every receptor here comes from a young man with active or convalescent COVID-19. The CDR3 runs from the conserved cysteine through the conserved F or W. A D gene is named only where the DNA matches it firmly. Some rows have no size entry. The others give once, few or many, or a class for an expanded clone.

CASSPLGSETQYF,TGTGCCAGCAGCCCCCTAGGCTCCGAGACCCAGTACTTC,TRBJ2-5,TRBV11-3,NA,NA
CASSLGPGELFF,TGTGCCAGCAGCTTAGGCCCGGGGGAGCTGTTTTTT,TRBJ2-2,TRBV13,NA,once
CASSRGQGGDTQYF,TGCGCCAGCAGCCGAGGACAGGGCGGAGATACGCAGTATTTT,TRBJ2-3,TRBV4-3,TRBD1,NA
CAGASGTSNTGELFF,TGTGCCGGTGCCTCCGGGACTAGTAACACCGGGGAGCTGTTTTTT,TRBJ2-2,TRBV2,TRBD2,NA
CASSPVQEGNQPQHF,TGTGCCAGCTCACCAGTACAGGAGGGAAATCAGCCCCAGCATTTT,TRBJ1-5,TRBV18,NA,NA
CASSYEGQPNEKLFF,TGTGCCAGCAGTTACGAGGGACAGCCTAATGAAAAACTGTTTTTT,TRBJ1-4,TRBV6-5,TRBD1,NA
CASSQGLADTDTQYF,TGTGCCAGCTCTCAAGGACTAGCTGATACAGATACGCAGTATTTT,TRBJ2-3,TRBV18,TRBD2,NA
CASTTLSQRGNTDTQYF,TGTGCCAGCACCACCCTCTCGCAAAGGGGTAATACAGATACGCAGTATTTT,TRBJ2-3,TRBV5-6,NA,NA
CASSQPYSGANTGELFF,TGCGCCAGCAGCCAACCCTATAGCGGGGCGAACACCGGGGAGCTGTTTTTT,TRBJ2-2,TRBV4-1,TRBD2,NA
CASSSQGANYGYTF,TGTGCCAGCAGCTCACAGGGGGCTAACTATGGCTACACCTTC,TRBJ1-2,TRBV11-3,TRBD1,NA
CASSDPGQPSPVFF,TGTGCCAGCAGTGATCCAGGACAGCCGTCTCCGGTGTTTTTT,TRBJ2-2,TRBV2,NA,NA
CASSLYAGTDSPLHF,TGCGCCAGCAGCCTTTACGCAGGAACTGATTCACCCCTCCACTTT,TRBJ1-6,TRBV4-3,NA,NA
CASKFGGELFF,TGTGCCAGCAAATTCGGCGGGGAGCTGTTTTTT,TRBJ2-2,TRBV2,NA,NA
CASRVAGELFF,TGTGCCAGTCGTGTCGCCGGGGAGCTGTTTTTT,TRBJ2-2,TRBV27,NA,NA
CASSFSFPFTAGELFF,TGTGCCAGCAGTTTTTCATTCCCTTTCACGGCCGGGGAGCTGTTTTTT,TRBJ2-2,TRBV27,NA,NA
CASSPGQGIYEQYF,TGTGCCAGCAGCCCAGGGCAGGGGATATACGAGCAGTACTTC,TRBJ2-7,TRBV7-9,NA,NA
CASSPSTRAGSGANVLTF,TGTGCCAGCAGCCCCTCGACTAGGGCGGGCTCTGGGGCCAACGTCCTGACTTTC,TRBJ2-6,TRBV7-2,NA,NA
CAHTEASGGPFHNEQFF,TGCGCCCACACCGAGGCTAGCGGGGGGCCATTCCACAATGAGCAGTTCTTC,TRBJ2-1,TRBV10-1,TRBD2,once
CASSWDRENTIYF,TGTGCCAGCAGCTGGGACAGGGAAAACACCATATATTTT,TRBJ1-3,TRBV5-4,TRBD1,NA
CASSHYTGEAGANVLTF,TGTGCCAGCAGCCATTATACAGGGGAGGCTGGGGCCAACGTCCTGACTTTC,TRBJ2-6,TRBV14,NA,NA
CASSSDRVLTDTQYF,TGTGCCAGCAGCTCTGACAGGGTATTAACAGATACGCAGTATTTT,TRBJ2-3,TRBV7-2,TRBD1,NA
CASSGGAVDTQYF,TGTGCCAGCAGCGGGGGGGCCGTGGATACGCAGTATTTT,TRBJ2-3,TRBV3-1/TRBV3-2,NA,NA
CASSRKPSGANVLTF,TGCGCCAGCAGCCGCAAGCCCTCTGGGGCCAACGTCCTGACTTTC,TRBJ2-6,TRBV5-1,NA,NA
CAVGQGISYEQYF,TGTGCCGTCGGACAGGGCATAAGCTACGAGCAGTACTTC,TRBJ2-7,TRBV3-1/TRBV3-2,TRBD1,NA
CASTPETAGGRETQYF,TGTGCCAGTACTCCGGAGACGGCCGGGGGTCGTGAGACCCAGTACTTC,TRBJ2-5,TRBV19,NA,NA
CASSLGARLAGETQYF,TGTGCCAGCAGCTTAGGGGCTCGGCTAGCGGGAGAGACCCAGTACTTC,TRBJ2-5,TRBV11-1,TRBD2,few
CASSGQFGYTF,TGTGCCAGCAGCGGACAGTTTGGCTACACCTTC,TRBJ1-2,TRBV9,NA,NA
CSASVGVGTDTQYF,TGCAGTGCTAGTGTCGGGGTTGGCACAGATACGCAGTATTTT,TRBJ2-3,TRBV20-1,NA,NA
CASSVHEGGNQPQHF,TGTGCCAGCAGCGTACACGAGGGGGGCAATCAGCCCCAGCATTTT,TRBJ1-5,TRBV2,NA,NA
CASSPSRNTGELFF,TGTGCCAGCAGCCCGTCGCGAAACACCGGGGAGCTGTTTTTT,TRBJ2-2,TRBV3-1/TRBV3-2,NA,few
CAWSVTREQYF,TGTGCCTGGAGTGTAACCCGGGAGCAGTACTTC,TRBJ2-7,TRBV30,NA,NA
CASSERQTYNEQFF,TGTGCCAGCAGTGAGCGACAGACATACAATGAGCAGTTCTTC,TRBJ2-1,TRBV25-1,NA,NA
CASSYRSPGEQFF,TGTGCCAGCAGTTACAGGAGTCCCGGGGAGCAGTTCTTC,TRBJ2-1,TRBV6-5,NA,NA
CASSLEGPFGNSPLHF,TGTGCCAGCAGTTTAGAAGGTCCTTTCGGGAATTCACCCCTCCACTTT,TRBJ1-6,TRBV27,NA,once
CATSDPGQSYGYTF,TGTGCCACCAGTGACCCGGGACAGAGCTATGGCTACACCTTC,TRBJ1-2,TRBV24-1,TRBD1,NA
CAWSVLAGADTQYF,TGTGCCTGGAGTGTACTAGCGGGAGCAGATACGCAGTATTTT,TRBJ2-3,TRBV30,TRBD2,NA
CASLAGVSEQYF,TGTGCCAGCCTCGCGGGGGTTAGCGAGCAGTACTTC,TRBJ2-7,TRBV28,TRBD2,NA
CASGPGQNTDTQYF,TGTGCTAGTGGTCCGGGACAGAACACAGATACGCAGTATTTT,TRBJ2-3,TRBV12-5,TRBD1,NA
CASSLGQTIYEQYF,TGCGCCAGCAGCTTGGGGCAGACTATTTACGAGCAGTACTTC,TRBJ2-7,TRBV5-1,NA,NA
CSARDFNEQYF,TGCAGCGCACGGGACTTCAACGAGCAGTACTTC,TRBJ2-7,TRBV29-1,NA,NA
CATSDFESGGREQYF,TGTGCCACCAGTGACTTCGAATCAGGGGGGCGCGAGCAGTACTTC,TRBJ2-7,TRBV24-1,NA,few
CASSLEGLTNTEAFF,TGTGCCAGCAGCTTAGAGGGGTTGACGAACACTGAAGCTTTCTTT,TRBJ1-1,TRBV7-2,NA,many
CASSPTLAGGFRTYEQYF,TGTGCCAGCAGTCCCACCCTAGCGGGAGGGTTTAGGACCTACGAGCAGTACTTC,TRBJ2-7,TRBV27,TRBD2,NA
CASTTMQGAGNEQFF,TGTGCCAGCACCACAATGCAGGGGGCCGGCAATGAGCAGTTCTTC,TRBJ2-1,TRBV6-5,TRBD1,NA
CASSLFTPGLAGESDTQYF,TGTGCCAGCAGCTTATTTACTCCGGGACTAGCGGGAGAATCAGATACGCAGTATTTT,TRBJ2-3,TRBV7-2,TRBD2,once
CATSDQMTGGYTF,TGTGCCACCAGTGACCAGATGACAGGAGGCTACACCTTC,TRBJ1-2,TRBV24-1,NA,NA
CASSLTGMGNQPQHF,TGTGCCAGCAGTCTTACAGGGATGGGGAATCAGCCCCAGCATTTT,TRBJ1-5,TRBV27,NA,NA